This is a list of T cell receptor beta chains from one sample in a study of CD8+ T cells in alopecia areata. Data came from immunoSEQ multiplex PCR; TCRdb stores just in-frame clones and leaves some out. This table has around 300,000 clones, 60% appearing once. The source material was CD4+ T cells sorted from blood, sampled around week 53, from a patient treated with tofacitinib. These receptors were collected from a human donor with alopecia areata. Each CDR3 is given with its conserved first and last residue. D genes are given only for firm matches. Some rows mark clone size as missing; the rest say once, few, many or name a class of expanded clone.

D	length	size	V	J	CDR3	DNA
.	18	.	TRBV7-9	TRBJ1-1	CASSSRGQGDRMNTEAFF	TGTGCCAGCAGCTCAAGGGGACAAGGGGATAGGATGAACACTGAAGCTTTCTTT
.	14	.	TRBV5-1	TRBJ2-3	CASSLALISDTQYF	TGCGCCAGCAGCTTGGCCCTAATCTCAGATACGCAGTATTTT
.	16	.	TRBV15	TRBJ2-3	CATSRARLEEADTQYF	TGTGCCACCAGCAGAGCTAGACTAGAAGAGGCAGATACGCAGTATTTT
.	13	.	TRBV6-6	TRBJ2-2	CASSSTQTGELFF	TGTGCCAGCAGCTCCACACAGACCGGGGAGCTGTTTTTT
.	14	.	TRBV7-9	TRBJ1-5	CASSLSGFDQPQHF	TGTGCCAGCAGCCTATCAGGGTTTGATCAGCCCCAGCATTTT
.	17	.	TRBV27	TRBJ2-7	CASSLLPRAGGAYEQYF	TGTGCCAGCAGTTTACTCCCTCGGGCAGGGGGGGCCTACGAGCAGTACTTC
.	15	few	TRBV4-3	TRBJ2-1	CASSQGLSAPNEQFF	TGCGCCAGCAGCCAAGGTCTCTCAGCGCCCAATGAGCAGTTCTTC
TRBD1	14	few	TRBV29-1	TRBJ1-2	CSVAGQAANYGYTF	TGCAGCGTCGCGGGACAGGCAGCTAACTATGGCTACACCTTC
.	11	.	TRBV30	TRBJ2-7	CAWTRGAEQYF	TGTGCCTGGACCAGGGGGGCCGAGCAGTACTTC
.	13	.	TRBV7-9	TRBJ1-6	CASSSGQSSPLHF	TGTGCCAGCAGTTCGGGACAAAGCTCACCCCTCCACTTT
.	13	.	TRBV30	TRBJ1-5	CAWSEDEVQPQHF	TGTGCCTGGAGTGAGGACGAAGTCCAGCCCCAGCATTTT
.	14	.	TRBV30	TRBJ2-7	CAWSVLRLVGEQYF	TGTGCCTGGAGTGTACTTCGACTTGTAGGAGAGCAGTACTTC
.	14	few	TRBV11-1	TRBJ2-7	CASSLLQGVYEQYF	TGTGCCAGCAGCTTATTACAGGGAGTCTACGAGCAGTACTTC
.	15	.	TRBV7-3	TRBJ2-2	CASSLSSVNTGELFF	TGTGCCAGCAGCTTAAGTAGCGTCAACACCGGGGAGCTGTTTTTT
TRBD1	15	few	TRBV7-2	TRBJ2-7	CASSLRGQDTYEQYF	TGTGCCAGCAGCTTAAGGGGACAGGACACCTACGAGCAGTACTTC
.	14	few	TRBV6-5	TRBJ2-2	CASSYSHQAGELFF	TGTGCCAGCAGTTACTCCCATCAGGCCGGGGAGCTGTTTTTT
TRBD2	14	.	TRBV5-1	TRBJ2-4	CASSSLAGDNIQYF	TGCGCCAGCAGCTCCCTAGCGGGGGATAACATTCAGTACTTC
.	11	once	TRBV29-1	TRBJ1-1	CSVYGGTEAFF	TGCAGCGTCTACGGTGGGACTGAAGCTTTCTTT
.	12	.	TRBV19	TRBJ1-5	CASMAGAQPQHF	TGTGCCAGTATGGCAGGGGCTCAGCCCCAGCATTTT
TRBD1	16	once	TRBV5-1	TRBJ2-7	CASSIPSGTGAGEQYF	TGCGCCAGCAGCATCCCCTCCGGGACAGGGGCCGGCGAGCAGTACTTC
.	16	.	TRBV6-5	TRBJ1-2	CASSYSMGNVPYGYTF	TGTGCCAGCAGTTACTCGATGGGGAACGTACCCTATGGCTACACCTTC
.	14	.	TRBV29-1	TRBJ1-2	CSVAGGNPPYGYTF	TGCAGCGTTGCTGGGGGTAACCCCCCGTATGGCTACACCTTC
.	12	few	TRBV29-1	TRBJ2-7	CSVGRVGYEQYF	TGCAGCGTCGGGCGGGTGGGCTATGAGCAGTACTTC
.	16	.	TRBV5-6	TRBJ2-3	CASSLGDQVFLDTQYF	TGTGCCAGCAGCTTGGGGGACCAGGTCTTTTTGGATACGCAGTATTTT
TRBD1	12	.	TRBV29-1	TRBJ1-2	CSVMTGYYGYTF	TGCAGCGTTATGACAGGGTACTATGGCTACACCTTC
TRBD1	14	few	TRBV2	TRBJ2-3	CASSDDRAADTQYF	TGTGCCAGCAGTGATGACAGGGCGGCAGATACGCAGTATTTT
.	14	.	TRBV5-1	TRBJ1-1	CASSLVAGNTEAFF	TGCGCCAGCAGCTTGGTGGCGGGCAACACTGAAGCTTTCTTT
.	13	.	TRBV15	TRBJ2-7	CATSRDATYEQYF	TGTGCCACCAGCAGAGATGCTACCTACGAGCAGTACTTC
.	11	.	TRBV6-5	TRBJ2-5	CASSPRETQYF	TGTGCCAGCAGTCCCAGGGAGACCCAGTACTTC
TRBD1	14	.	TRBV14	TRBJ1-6	CASSPRQGSSPLHF	TGTGCCAGCAGCCCCCGACAGGGGAGCTCACCCCTCCACTTT
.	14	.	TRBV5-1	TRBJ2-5	CASSLVAGYETQYF	TGCGCCAGCAGCTTGGTTGCGGGGTATGAGACCCAGTACTTC
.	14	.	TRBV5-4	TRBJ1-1	CASSPKTRTTEAFF	TGTGCCAGCAGCCCAAAGACAAGAACCACTGAAGCTTTCTTT
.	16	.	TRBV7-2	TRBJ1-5	CASTLGADPSRQPQHF	TGTGCCAGCACCCTGGGAGCAGATCCTTCGAGGCAGCCCCAGCATTTT
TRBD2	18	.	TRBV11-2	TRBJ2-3	CASSPYWVERGNTDTQYF	TGTGCCAGCAGCCCCTATTGGGTCGAGCGGGGGAACACAGATACGCAGTATTTT
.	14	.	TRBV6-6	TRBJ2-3	CASSYTVSTDTQYF	TGTGCCAGCAGTTACACAGTGAGCACAGATACGCAGTATTTT
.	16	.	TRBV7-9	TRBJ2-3	CASSLSFSGDTDTQYF	TGTGCCAGCAGCTTATCGTTTAGCGGTGACACAGATACGCAGTATTTT
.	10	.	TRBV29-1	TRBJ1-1	CSVGGAEAFF	TGCAGCGTCGGGGGGGCTGAAGCTTTCTTT
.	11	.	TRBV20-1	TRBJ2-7	CSARRVYEQYF	TGCAGTGCTCGCAGGGTTTACGAGCAGTACTTC
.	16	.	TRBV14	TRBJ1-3	CASGPAGGLIGNTIYF	TGTGCCAGCGGACCGGCGGGGGGCCTTATCGGAAACACCATATATTTT
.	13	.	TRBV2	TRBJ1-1	CASSEGFSTEAFF	TGTGCCAGCAGTGAAGGCTTTAGCACTGAAGCTTTCTTT
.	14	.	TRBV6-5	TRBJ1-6	CASTPWGRNSPLHF	TGTGCCAGCACCCCCTGGGGGCGCAATTCACCCCTCCACTTT
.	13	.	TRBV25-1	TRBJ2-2	CASSQTNTGELFF	TGTGCCAGCAGCCAGACGAACACCGGGGAGCTGTTTTTT
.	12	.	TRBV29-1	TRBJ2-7	CSARDGTYEQYF	TGCAGCGCCCGGGACGGAACCTACGAGCAGTACTTC
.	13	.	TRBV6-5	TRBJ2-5	CASSSGGGRTQYF	TGTGCCAGCAGCTCAGGGGGCGGGAGGACCCAGTACTTC
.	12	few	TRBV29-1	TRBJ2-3	CSVLQGGDTQYF	TGCAGCGTTTTACAGGGAGGGGATACGCAGTATTTT
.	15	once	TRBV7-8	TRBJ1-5	CASSLWQHSNQPQHF	TGTGCCAGCAGCTTATGGCAGCATAGCAATCAGCCCCAGCATTTT
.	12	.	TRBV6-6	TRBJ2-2	CASSYGSRELFF	TGTGCCAGCAGTTACGGGAGCCGGGAGCTGTTTTTT
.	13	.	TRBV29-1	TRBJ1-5	CSVGTGLNQPQHF	TGCAGCGTCGGGACTGGGCTTAATCAGCCCCAGCATTTT
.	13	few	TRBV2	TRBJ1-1	CASSVQTPTEAFF	TGTGCCAGCAGTGTGCAGACTCCCACTGAAGCTTTCTTT
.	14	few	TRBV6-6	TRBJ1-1	CASIRSGQIAEAFF	TGTGCCAGCATCAGGTCAGGGCAGATCGCTGAAGCTTTCTTT
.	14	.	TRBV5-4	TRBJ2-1	CASSLWQGVDEQFF	TGTGCCAGCAGCTTGTGGCAGGGTGTGGATGAGCAGTTCTTC
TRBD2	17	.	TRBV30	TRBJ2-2	CACSRTSGGRNTGELFF	TGTGCCTGTTCCCGGACTAGCGGGGGGAGGAACACCGGGGAGCTGTTTTTT
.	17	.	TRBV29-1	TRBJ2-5	CSVEGSERPDLQETQYF	TGCAGCGTTGAAGGGTCAGAGCGACCAGACTTGCAAGAGACCCAGTACTTC
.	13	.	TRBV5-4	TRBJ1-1	CASSGDLNTEAFF	TGTGCCAGCAGCGGCGACCTAAACACTGAAGCTTTCTTT
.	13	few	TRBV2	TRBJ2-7	CASTRISLSEQYF	TGTGCCAGCACGAGAATCTCTCTCAGCGAGCAGTACTTC